These 13 T cell receptor beta chains were sequenced from one sample in a study of monozygotic twins with inflammatory bowel disease. Following a re-call of the 5' RACE reads, TCRdb has one entry per CDR3 protein and lacks DNA. The sample features 300,000 to 450,000 distinct CDR3 sequences, with 2% to 3% in its top ten. The specimen was blood. Receptor source: a human donor with ulcerative colitis or Crohn's disease, or a healthy co-twin of an affected twin (not recorded which).

The genes are TRBV19 and TRBJ2-3. The CDR3 is 13 amino acids. The germline gives CDR1 LNHDA, CDR2 SQIVND (reference sequence). The CDR3 protein is CASSIDQEDTQYF.

The J gene is TRBJ2-5, the V gene TRBV6-5; with no DNA, the TCRdb D assignment of TRBD1 cannot be verified. This CDR3 has 15 amino acids. From germline, CDR1 is MNHEY and CDR2 SVGAGI. This CDR3 is CASSYKGQSQETQYF.

The genes are TRBV20-1 and TRBJ1-1; TCRdb outputs TRBD1, but without DNA this stays unchecked. This CDR3 spans 16 amino acids. Germline-derived CDR1 and CDR2 are DFQATT and SNEGSKA (reference sequence). CDR3 loop: CSASRGQSLLNTEAFF.

This chain connects TRBV4-2 to TRBJ2-3. Looked up from germline, CDR1 is LGHNA and CDR2 is YNFKEQ. This CDR3 is 13 amino acids long. CDR3 loop: CASASLGTDTQYF.

This rearrangement joins TRBV30 to TRBJ1-5; as DNA is missing, the TRBD1 call by TCRdb cannot be tested. The CDR3 is made up of 17 amino acids. Per the germline V gene, CDR1 is GTSNPN and CDR2 is SVGIG (reference sequence). CDR3 amino acids: CASPDGTGPLGNQPQHF.

The J gene is TRBJ2-1, the V gene TRBV30. Germline V lookup: CDR1 GTSNPN, CDR2 SVGIG (reference sequence). The CDR3 extends over 16 amino acids. The CDR3 loop reads CAWSVRPGISYNEQFF.

The J gene is TRBJ2-7, the V gene TRBV18; with no DNA, the TCRdb D assignment of TRBD1 cannot be verified. CDR1 KGHSH and CDR2 LQKENI come from the germline V gene. There are 15 residues in the CDR3. CDR3 sequence reads: CASSPQGTRSYEQYF.

The rearrangement joins TRBV12-3 or TRBV12-4 to TRBJ1-2; there is no DNA to check the TCRdb D call of TRBD1. The CDR3 covers 13 residues. This CDR3 is CASSLVAREGYTF.

The J gene is TRBJ2-7, the V gene TRBV11-1; TCRdb outputs TRBD1, but without DNA this stays unchecked. The CDR3 sequence is 16 residues long. The V gene's germline CDR1 is SGHAT and CDR2 FQDESV (reference sequence). The CDR3 sequence: CASSPETSSGGYEQYF.

This sequence joins TRBV12-3 or TRBV12-4 and TRBJ2-7; TCRdb lists TRBD1, though no DNA is available to test this call. The CDR3 is 12 amino acids. CDR3 amino acids: CASSSPLYEQYF.

This rearrangement joins TRBV4-3 to TRBJ1-3; TCRdb outputs TRBD1, but without DNA this stays unchecked. The CDR3 sequence is 16 residues long. CDR1 is LGHNA and CDR2 is YSLEER in the germline V gene. The CDR3 loop is CASSQEEIGAGNTIYF.

The chain's CDR3 is CSARVPAFGEQYF. The V gene is TRBV20-1, the J gene TRBJ2-7. This CDR3 contains 13 residues. CDR1 is DFQATT, CDR2 SNEGSKA, per germline (reference sequence).

The chain combines TRBV18 with TRBJ1-3; absent DNA, TCRdb's TRBD1 call cannot be checked. The germline gives CDR1 KGHSH, CDR2 LQKENI. CDR3 length: 15 amino acids. This chain's CDR3 is CASSPVRGATNTIYF.